The following is a T cell receptor (beta chain) sequence with its context. Collection of blood occurred at baseline, at cycle 4 day 1, and at cycle 7 day 1. These data come from a study of OX40 agonist ivuxolimab in advanced cancers. Study as a whole: Enrolled patients in dose escalation had cancers that were hepatocellular carcinoma, melanoma, renal cell or head and neck cancer. Patients with prior anti-PD-1, anti-PD-L1 or anti-CTLA-4 therapy were eligible; 35% to 50% had some. One patient with hepatocellular carcinoma and two with cutaneous melanoma, three in all, had partial responses.

From germline, CDR1 is SGHRS and CDR2 YFSETQ. The junction had 10 bases not matched to a gene; V was cut back by 0 bases and J by 5 bases. CDR3 length equals 18 residues. Libraries were prepared by immunoSEQ multiplex PCR; TCRdb keeps only in-frame clonotypes and omits some of them. The sample records some 70,000 clones, approximately 83% being singletons. The clonotype comes from an adult with an advanced solid tumor such as melanoma, head and neck, liver or kidney cancer. V is TRBV5-1 and J is TRBJ1-4, with 10 bases lining up with TRBD1. Material: CD4+ or CD8+ T cells sorted from blood, obtained in a trial of the OX40 agonist ivuxolimab. CDR3: CASSLDGTGEGGNEKLFF. The CDR3 nucleotides are TGCGCCAGCAGCTTGGATGGGACAGGGGAAGGTGGAAATGAAAAACTGTTTTTT.